Sequencing of this T cell receptor beta chain was carried out in a study of T cell repertoires in cytomegalovirus infection. Study information: HLA-B-restricted CMV epitopes that are well studied were used alongside recently identified HLA-C-restricted ones. Evidence of both CMV infection and a matching HLA type came from public TCR beta signatures.

TCRdb passed the reads through MiXCR, listing each CDR3 protein once. The sample lists approximately 1,000,000 distinct CDR3 sequences; roughly 30% were seen once. In germline, CDR1 is MNHEY, CDR2 SVGAGI. The CDR3 loop spans 13 amino acids. The V end lost 0 bases, the J end lost 7 bases, and 9 bases lay between the germline ends. Study-wide points: The cumulative frequency of public TCR beta families distinguished individuals who carried CMV together with the relevant HLA. Dominating the ex vivo response were TCR beta clonotypes that were CMV-specific and HLA-C-restricted.

Regarding this clonotype: The antigen remains undetermined.

This material consisted of cultured CD8+ T cells from PBMCs, taken from culture after CMV antigen stimulation. This TCR was recovered from a human donor in good health (CMV status not recorded). Some clones in this sample may be carry-over from other donors' samples. V and J are TRBV6-5 and TRBJ1-1, with D uncertain. CDR3 loop: CASSYSRRNEAFF. CDR3 nucleotide sequence: TGTGCCAGCAGTTACTCGCGACGGAATGAAGCTTTCTTT.